The 8 T cell receptor beta chains below come from one sample, sequenced in a study of Graves' ophthalmopathy and Graves' hyperthyroidism. The authors amplified TCR beta CDR3 regions from RNA transcripts. An opening RT-PCR round employed HTBI primers and preceded a second-round multiplex PCR. MiXCR, applied by TCRdb to the multiplex PCR reads, yields one record per CDR3 protein. The sample consists of 660,000 or so distinct CDR3 sequences, more than 40% of them appearing once. Sequencing used peripheral blood. The receptors come from an adult man with Graves' ophthalmopathy.

The chain carries TRBV29-1 and TRBJ2-2; possibly TRBD1 for D (5 bases). This CDR3 is 13 amino acids long. Germline CDR1 is SQVTM and CDR2 is ANQGSEA. Trimming left V 8 bases short and J 5 bases short, with 15 bases between. This CDR3 is CSLRRPGTGELFF. The CDR3 DNA is TGCAGCTTACGCCGGCCAGGGACCGGGGAGCTGTTTTTT.

Many counts were recorded for this clonotype. The rearrangement joins TRBV24-1 to TRBJ1-2, with D possibly matching TRBD1 (6 bases). The germline V and J ends were trimmed by 3 bases and 8 bases, with 12 bases remaining between them. The CDR3 is 13 residues long. The germline CDR1 and CDR2 sequences are KGHDR and SFDVKD. This chain's CDR3 is CATSDPTGSGYTF. Written as DNA, the CDR3 is TGTGCCACCAGTGATCCAACAGGGTCGGGCTACACCTTC.

This clonotype was detected many times. In nucleotides, the CDR3 is TGTGCCAGCAGCTTAGGTGGCGTTGCGGCTGGGTACGGCTACACCTTC. Its protein is CASSLGGVAAGYGYTF. The chain employs TRBV11-2 and TRBJ1-2; no clear D. Per germline, CDR1 SGHAT and CDR2 FQNNGV. This CDR3 comprises 16 residues. The V end was cut by 1 base, the J end by 8 bases, with 20 bases between.

This clonotype turned up a few times. With a much larger clone just one base away, this may be a read error. The gene calls are TRBV11-2 and TRBJ1-4; D not resolved. Deletions cut 5 bases from V and 15 bases from J, with 16 bases between. This CDR3 region has 12 residues. Germline CDR1 and CDR2: SGHAT and FQNNGV. CDR3: CASSHRGQPVFF. Here the CDR3 DNA reads TGTGCCAGCAGCCACCGAGGGCAGCCGGTGTTTTTT.

This clonotype was detected ten times or more. The CDR3 DNA sequence: TGCGCCACTATACAGGGTTCCTACGAGCAGTACTTC. Amino acids: CATIQGSYEQYF. V gene TRBV10-2 combines with J gene TRBJ2-7, with D possibly TRBD1 on 6 matching bases. Germline-derived CDR1 and CDR2 are WSHSY and SAAADI. The CDR3 has 12 amino acids. V lost 10 bases and J lost 1, with 11 bases in between.

Concerning this clonotype: Since a much larger clone is just one base distant, this may be a read error. The V gene is TRBV7-2, the J gene TRBJ1-5; TRBD1 matches at 9 bases. This CDR3 comprises 17 residues. Germline loops: CDR1 SGHTA, CDR2 FQGNSA. The V gene end was trimmed by 4 bases and the J gene end by 3 bases; junction bases not matched to a gene: 10. For the CDR3, the DNA is TGTGCCAGCAGCTGGGTCGACAGGGGGAGTGTCAATCAGCCCCAGCATTTT. Residues: CASSWVDRGSVNQPQHF.

Worth noting for this clonotype: One end of the junction is discordant with germline, which a read error may explain. V is TRBV10-3 and J is TRBJ1-5; 8 bases agree with TRBD1. Per germline, CDR1 ENHRY and CDR2 SYGVKD. The CDR3 has 14 amino acids. Here the CDR3 reads CASSTGQGEEPQHF. DNA for the CDR3: TGTGCCAGCAGTACTGGACAGGGTGAGGAGCCCCAGCATTTT.

This clonotype was observed a few times. The rearrangement joins TRBV14 to TRBJ2-7, with a weak D call TRBD2 (6 bases). V was shortened by 0 bases and J by 5 bases, with 14 bases between the two germline ends. Germline V lookup: CDR1 SGHDN, CDR2 FVKESK. This CDR3 is built from 15 residues. The CDR3 sequence: CASSQEAGFSDEQYF. The CDR3 bases are TGTGCCAGCAGCCAAGAGGCGGGATTCTCGGACGAGCAGTACTTC.